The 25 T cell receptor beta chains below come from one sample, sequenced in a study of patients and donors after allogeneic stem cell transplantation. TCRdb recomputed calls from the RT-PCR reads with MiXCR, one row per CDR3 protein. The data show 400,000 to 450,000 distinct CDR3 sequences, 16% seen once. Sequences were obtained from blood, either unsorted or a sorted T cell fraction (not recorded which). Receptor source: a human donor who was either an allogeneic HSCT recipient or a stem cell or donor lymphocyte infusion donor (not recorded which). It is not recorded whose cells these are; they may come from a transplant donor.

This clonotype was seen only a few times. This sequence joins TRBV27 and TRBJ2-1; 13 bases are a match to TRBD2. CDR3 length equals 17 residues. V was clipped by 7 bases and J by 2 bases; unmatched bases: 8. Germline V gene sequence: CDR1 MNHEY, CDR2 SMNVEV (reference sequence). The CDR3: CASTNGLAGATYNEQFF. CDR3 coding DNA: TGTGCCAGCACCAATGGACTAGCGGGAGCAACCTACAATGAGCAGTTCTTC.

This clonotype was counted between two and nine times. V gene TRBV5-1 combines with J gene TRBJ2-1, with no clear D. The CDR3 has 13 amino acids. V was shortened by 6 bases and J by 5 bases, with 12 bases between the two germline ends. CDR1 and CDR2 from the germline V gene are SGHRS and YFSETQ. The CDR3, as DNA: TGCGCCAGCAACCGGGTCGATAACAATGAGCAGTTCTTC. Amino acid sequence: CASNRVDNNEQFF.

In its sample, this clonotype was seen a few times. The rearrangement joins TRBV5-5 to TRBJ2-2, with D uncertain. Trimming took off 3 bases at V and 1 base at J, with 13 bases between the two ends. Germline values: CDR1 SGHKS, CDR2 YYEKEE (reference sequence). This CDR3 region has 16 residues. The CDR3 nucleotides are TGTGCCAGCAGCTCTCAGGACCCGGGGAACACCGGGGAGCTGTTTTTT. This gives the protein CASSSQDPGNTGELFF.

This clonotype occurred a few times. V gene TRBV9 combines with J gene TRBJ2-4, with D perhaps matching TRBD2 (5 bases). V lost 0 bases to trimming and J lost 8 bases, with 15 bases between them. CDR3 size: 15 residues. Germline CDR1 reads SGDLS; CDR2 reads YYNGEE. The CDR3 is CASSVATAYGDIQYF. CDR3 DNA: TGTGCCAGCAGCGTAGCTACAGCCTACGGGGACATTCAGTACTTC.

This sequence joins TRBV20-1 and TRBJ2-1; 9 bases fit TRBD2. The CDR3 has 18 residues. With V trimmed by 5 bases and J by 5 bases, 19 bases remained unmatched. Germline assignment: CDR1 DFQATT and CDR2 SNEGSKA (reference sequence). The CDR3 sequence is CSAHAGGFNGVPHNEQFF. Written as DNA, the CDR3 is TGCAGTGCTCATGCGGGGGGGTTCAACGGGGTCCCCCACAATGAGCAGTTCTTC.

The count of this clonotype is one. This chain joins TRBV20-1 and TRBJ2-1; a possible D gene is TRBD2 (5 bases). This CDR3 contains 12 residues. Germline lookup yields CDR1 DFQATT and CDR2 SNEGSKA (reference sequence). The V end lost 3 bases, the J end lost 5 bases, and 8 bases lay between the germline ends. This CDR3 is CSARGRNNEQFF. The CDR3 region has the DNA TGCAGTGCTAGGGGGAGAAACAATGAGCAGTTCTTC.

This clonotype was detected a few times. This CDR3 is CASSQALRGRRNTIYF. In nucleotides, the CDR3 is TGTGCCAGCAGCCAAGCCCTCAGGGGGCGACGAAACACCATATATTTT. The rearrangement uses TRBV3-1 and TRBJ1-3, with 8 positions matching TRBD1. V dropped 1 base and J dropped 5; count of bases not matched to a gene: 7. Germline V gives CDR1 LGHDT, CDR2 YNNKEL (reference sequence). The CDR3 length is 16 residues. Variable domain in full (rest from reference TRBV3-1 and TRBJ1-3): DTAVSQTPKYLVTQMGNDKSIKCEQNLGHDTMYWYKQDSKKFLKIMFSYNNKELIINETVPNRFSPKSPDKAHLNLHINSLELGDSAVYFCASSQALRGRRNTIYFGEGSWLTVV.

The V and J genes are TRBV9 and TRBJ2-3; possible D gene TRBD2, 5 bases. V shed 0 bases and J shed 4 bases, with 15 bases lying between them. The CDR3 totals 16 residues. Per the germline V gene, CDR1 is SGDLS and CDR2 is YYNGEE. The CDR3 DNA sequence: TGTGCCAGCAGCGTAGGGTCGGGAATACGCGCAGATACGCAGTATTTT. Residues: CASSVGSGIRADTQYF.

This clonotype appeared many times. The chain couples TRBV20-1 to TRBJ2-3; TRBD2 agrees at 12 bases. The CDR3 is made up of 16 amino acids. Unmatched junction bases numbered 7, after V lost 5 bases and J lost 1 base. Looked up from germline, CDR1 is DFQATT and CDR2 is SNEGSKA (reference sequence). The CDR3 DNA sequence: TGCAGTGCTGCGACTAGCGGGGGCCTAGGCACAGATACGCAGTATTTT. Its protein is CSAATSGGLGTDTQYF.

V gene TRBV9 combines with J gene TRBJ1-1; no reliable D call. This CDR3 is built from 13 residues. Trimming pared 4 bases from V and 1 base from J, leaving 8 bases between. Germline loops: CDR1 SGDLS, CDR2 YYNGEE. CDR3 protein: CASSSRQNTEAFF. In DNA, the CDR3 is TGTGCCAGCAGCTCAAGACAGAACACTGAAGCTTTCTTT.

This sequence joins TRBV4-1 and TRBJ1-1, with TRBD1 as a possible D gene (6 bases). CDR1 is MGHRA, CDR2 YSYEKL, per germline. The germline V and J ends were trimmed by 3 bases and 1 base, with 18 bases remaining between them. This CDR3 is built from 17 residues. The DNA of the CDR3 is TGCGCCAGCAGCCAGCCAAGGGCGGGGGCCCCGAACACTGAAGCTTTCTTT. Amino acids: CASSQPRAGAPNTEAFF.

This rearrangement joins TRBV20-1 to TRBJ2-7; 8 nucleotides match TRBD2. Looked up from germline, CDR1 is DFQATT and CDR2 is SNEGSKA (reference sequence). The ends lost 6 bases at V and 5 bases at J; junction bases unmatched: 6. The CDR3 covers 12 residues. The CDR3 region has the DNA TGCAGTGCCCATCGGGGGGGGAACGAGCAGTACTTC. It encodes CSAHRGGNEQYF.

CDR3 in DNA: TGCGCCAGCAGCCGGCCGGGACAGGGGTTGAACACTGAAGCTTTCTTT. Translated: CASSRPGQGLNTEAFF. The chain uses TRBV5-1 and TRBJ1-1; 10 bases line up with TRBD1. The CDR3 spans 16 residues. Germline V gene lookup returns CDR1 SGHRS and CDR2 YFSETQ. Germline trimming cut 4 bases from V and 0 bases from J; bases unmatched to any gene: 6.

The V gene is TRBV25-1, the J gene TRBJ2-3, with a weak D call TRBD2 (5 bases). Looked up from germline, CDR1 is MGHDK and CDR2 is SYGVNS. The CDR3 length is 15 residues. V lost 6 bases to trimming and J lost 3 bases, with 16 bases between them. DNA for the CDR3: TGTGCCAGCAGCCCCGAGGGCGAGGTGACAGATACGCAGTATTTT. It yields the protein CASSPEGEVTDTQYF.

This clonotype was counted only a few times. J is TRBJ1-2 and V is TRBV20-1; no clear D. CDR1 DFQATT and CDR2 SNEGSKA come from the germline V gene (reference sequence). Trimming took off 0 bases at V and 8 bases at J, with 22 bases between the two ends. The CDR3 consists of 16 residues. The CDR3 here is CSARDLRLAGKNGYTF. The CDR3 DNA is TGCAGTGCTAGAGACCTAAGACTCGCGGGCAAGAACGGCTACACCTTC.

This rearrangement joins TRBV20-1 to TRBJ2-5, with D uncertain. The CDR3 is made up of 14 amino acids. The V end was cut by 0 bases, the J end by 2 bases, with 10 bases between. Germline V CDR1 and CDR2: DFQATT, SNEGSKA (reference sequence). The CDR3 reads CSARDLKKQETQYF. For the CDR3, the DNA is TGCAGTGCTAGAGATTTGAAGAAACAAGAGACCCAGTACTTC.

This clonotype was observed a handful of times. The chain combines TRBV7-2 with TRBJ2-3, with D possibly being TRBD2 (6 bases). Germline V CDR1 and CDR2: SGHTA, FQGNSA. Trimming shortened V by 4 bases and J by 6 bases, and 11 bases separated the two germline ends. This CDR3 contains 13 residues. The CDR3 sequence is CASSSGTRDTQYF. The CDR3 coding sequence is TGTGCCAGCAGCTCAGGGACTCGGGATACGCAGTATTTT.

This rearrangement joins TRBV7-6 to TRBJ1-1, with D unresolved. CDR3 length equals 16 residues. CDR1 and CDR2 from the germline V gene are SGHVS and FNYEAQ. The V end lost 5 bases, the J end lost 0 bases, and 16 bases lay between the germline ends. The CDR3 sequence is CASSGPGRLMNTEAFF. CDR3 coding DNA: TGTGCCAGCAGCGGACCCGGGCGGCTAATGAACACTGAAGCTTTCTTT.

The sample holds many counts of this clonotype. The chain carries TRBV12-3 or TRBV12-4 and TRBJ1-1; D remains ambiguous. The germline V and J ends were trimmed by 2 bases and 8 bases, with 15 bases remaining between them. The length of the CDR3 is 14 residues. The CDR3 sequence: CASSLSSAQKEAFF. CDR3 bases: TGTGCCAGCAGTTTAAGCTCGGCCCAGAAAGAAGCTTTCTTT.

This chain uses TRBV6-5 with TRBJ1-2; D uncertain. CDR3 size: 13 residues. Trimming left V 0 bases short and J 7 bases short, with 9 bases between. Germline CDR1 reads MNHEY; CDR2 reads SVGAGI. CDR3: CASSYSEVAGYTF. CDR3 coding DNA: TGTGCCAGCAGTTACTCAGAGGTGGCTGGCTACACCTTC.

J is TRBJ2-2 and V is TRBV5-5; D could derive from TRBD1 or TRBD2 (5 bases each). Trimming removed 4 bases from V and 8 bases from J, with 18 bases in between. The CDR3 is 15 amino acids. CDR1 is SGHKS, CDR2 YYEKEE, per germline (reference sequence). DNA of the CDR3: TGTGCCAGCAGCCCTTTGGGGACCCCGGGGGGGGAGCTGTTTTTT. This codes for CASSPLGTPGGELFF.

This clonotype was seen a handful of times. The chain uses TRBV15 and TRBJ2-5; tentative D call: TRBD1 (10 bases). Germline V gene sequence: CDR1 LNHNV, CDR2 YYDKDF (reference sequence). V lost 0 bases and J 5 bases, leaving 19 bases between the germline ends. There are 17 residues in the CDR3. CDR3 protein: CATSRDLAGQGPETQYF. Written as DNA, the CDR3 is TGTGCCACCAGCAGAGATCTAGCGGGACAGGGGCCCGAGACCCAGTACTTC. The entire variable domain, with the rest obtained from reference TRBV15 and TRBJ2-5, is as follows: DAMVIQNPRYQVTQFGKPVTLSCSQTLNHNVMYWYQQKSSQAPKLLFHYYDKDFNNEADTPDNFQSRRPNTSFCFLDIRSPGLGDTAMYLCATSRDLAGQGPETQYFGPGTRLLVL.

The CDR3 protein is CASSSQPLAGGAAKEQYF. The CDR3 coding sequence is TGTGCCAGCAGTTCCCAACCACTAGCGGGAGGGGCCGCGAAGGAGCAGTACTTC. V usage is TRBV27 and J usage is TRBJ2-7; 13 bases fit TRBD2. Germline lookup yields CDR1 MNHEY and CDR2 SMNVEV (reference sequence). V shed 4 bases, J shed 7 bases, and the junction held 16 bases outside the gene matches. This CDR3 spans 18 amino acids.

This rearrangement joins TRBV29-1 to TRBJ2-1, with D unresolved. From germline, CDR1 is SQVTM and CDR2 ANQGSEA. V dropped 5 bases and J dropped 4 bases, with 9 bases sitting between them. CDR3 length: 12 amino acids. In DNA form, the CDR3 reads TGCAGCGTTCTTGAGTCGTACAATGAGCAGTTCTTC. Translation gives CSVLESYNEQFF.

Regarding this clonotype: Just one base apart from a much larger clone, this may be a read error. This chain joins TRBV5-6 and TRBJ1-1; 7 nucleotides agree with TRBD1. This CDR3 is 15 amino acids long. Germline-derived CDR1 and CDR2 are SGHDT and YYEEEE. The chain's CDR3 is CASSFYDRVITEAYF. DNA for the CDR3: TGTGCCAGCAGCTTCTATGACAGGGTAATCACTGAAGCTTACTTT.